Listed below are T cell receptor beta chains from one sample, sequenced in a study of T cell responses to AZD1222 COVID-19 vaccine. Sequenced by immunoSEQ multiplex PCR; TCRdb stores in-frame clones only, minus some. The repertoire holds some 190,000 clones, about 89% seen once, with approximately 1.7% in the top ten. The sample here was peripheral blood, taken 28 days after the second AZD1222 dose. The receptors stem from an adult who received the AZD1222 COVID-19 vaccine. Both conserved end residues are part of each CDR3. D genes are given only for firm matches. Only some rows state a clone size, as once, few, many or a class for expanded clones.

cdr3_nt: TGTGCCAGCTACCTGGACAGTTTGAACACTGAAGCTTTCTTT; cdr3_aa: CASYLDSLNTEAFF; v_call: TRBV18; clone_size: .; d_call: .; j_call: TRBJ1-1
cdr3_nt: TGTGCCAGCTCCCCGGTTGGGACAGGGGACCATGAGCAGTTCTTC; cdr3_aa: CASSPVGTGDHEQFF; v_call: TRBV18; clone_size: .; d_call: TRBD1; j_call: TRBJ2-1
cdr3_nt: TGTGCCAGCAGTGAACTCAGGGGGGGCTATGGCTACACCTTC; cdr3_aa: CASSELRGGYGYTF; v_call: TRBV6-1; clone_size: .; d_call: TRBD1; j_call: TRBJ1-2
cdr3_nt: TGTGCCAGCAGCCCACAGGGACCTAACTATGGCTACACCTTC; cdr3_aa: CASSPQGPNYGYTF; v_call: TRBV6-2/TRBV6-3; clone_size: .; d_call: .; j_call: TRBJ1-2
cdr3_nt: TGTGCCAGCAGTGAAATTCAGGGTAACACTGAAGCTTTCTTT; cdr3_aa: CASSEIQGNTEAFF; v_call: TRBV6-1; clone_size: .; d_call: .; j_call: TRBJ1-1
cdr3_nt: TGTGCCAGCAGCTTGAGGCAGGGAAATCAGCCCCAGCATTTT; cdr3_aa: CASSLRQGNQPQHF; v_call: TRBV5-8; clone_size: .; d_call: .; j_call: TRBJ1-5
cdr3_nt: TGTGCCAGCTCACCTCCACCAGACAGGGGGCATAATGAGCAGTTCTTC; cdr3_aa: CASSPPPDRGHNEQFF; v_call: TRBV18; clone_size: .; d_call: TRBD1; j_call: TRBJ2-1
cdr3_nt: TGTGCCAGCAGCTCCGGGACAGGGGCCTACGAGCAGTACTTC; cdr3_aa: CASSSGTGAYEQYF; v_call: TRBV11-2; clone_size: .; d_call: TRBD1; j_call: TRBJ2-7
cdr3_nt: TGTGCCTGGAGTTGGAGGACTGAAGCTTTCTTT; cdr3_aa: CAWSWRTEAFF; v_call: TRBV30; clone_size: .; d_call: .; j_call: TRBJ1-1
cdr3_nt: TGTGCCAGCAGTGATCAGGCAGGGGGGATTTCACCCCTCCACTTT; cdr3_aa: CASSDQAGGISPLHF; v_call: TRBV2; clone_size: .; d_call: TRBD1; j_call: TRBJ1-6
cdr3_nt: TGTGCCAGCAGCCTTTGGGACAGGGGGTATACTGAAGCTTTCTTT; cdr3_aa: CASSLWDRGYTEAFF; v_call: TRBV5-6; clone_size: .; d_call: TRBD1; j_call: TRBJ1-1
cdr3_nt: TGTGCCAGCAGCTTAGTGGGGGGCGGGGAGCAGTTCTTC; cdr3_aa: CASSLVGGGEQFF; v_call: TRBV11-2; clone_size: .; d_call: .; j_call: TRBJ2-1
cdr3_nt: TGCAGCGTTGTGAGAGGAACTGAAGCTTTCTTT; cdr3_aa: CSVVRGTEAFF; v_call: TRBV29-1; clone_size: .; d_call: .; j_call: TRBJ1-1
cdr3_nt: TGTGCCTGGTCAACGGGACAGGGGGCGAGCCCCCCAGCTTTCTTT; cdr3_aa: CAWSTGQGASPPAFF; v_call: TRBV30; clone_size: .; d_call: TRBD1; j_call: TRBJ1-1
cdr3_nt: TGTGCCAGCAGCCAAGGGACTAGCGGGAGATTATGGTCCTACGAGCAGTACTTC; cdr3_aa: CASSQGTSGRLWSYEQYF; v_call: TRBV3-1/TRBV3-2; clone_size: .; d_call: TRBD2; j_call: TRBJ2-7
cdr3_nt: TGTGCCAGCAGTCTATCGGGACGGGCTTTTGGTGAAGCTTTCTTT; cdr3_aa: CASSLSGRAFGEAFF; v_call: TRBV6-2/TRBV6-3; clone_size: .; d_call: .; j_call: TRBJ1-1
cdr3_nt: TGTGCCTGGAGTTTGACAGGCGACTATGGCTACACCTTC; cdr3_aa: CAWSLTGDYGYTF; v_call: TRBV30; clone_size: few; d_call: .; j_call: TRBJ1-2
cdr3_nt: TGTGCCAGCTCACCGGGTGGGGATGAAGCTTTCTTT; cdr3_aa: CASSPGGDEAFF; v_call: TRBV18; clone_size: .; d_call: .; j_call: TRBJ1-1
cdr3_nt: TGTGCCTGGAGACACATAGGTTCTTACACTGAAGCTTTCTTT; cdr3_aa: CAWRHIGSYTEAFF; v_call: TRBV30; clone_size: .; d_call: .; j_call: TRBJ1-1
cdr3_nt: TGTGCCTGGAGTGTACACCTCAGGTTCATGAACACTGAAGCTTTCTTT; cdr3_aa: CAWSVHLRFMNTEAFF; v_call: TRBV30; clone_size: .; d_call: .; j_call: TRBJ1-1
cdr3_nt: TGTGCCAGCAGCCAGCGCTCGGGTCGAATCAATGAGCAGTTCTTC; cdr3_aa: CASSQRSGRINEQFF; v_call: TRBV6-5; clone_size: .; d_call: .; j_call: TRBJ2-1
cdr3_nt: TGTGCTAGTGGCGGGGACCTCAATCAGCCCCAGCATTTT; cdr3_aa: CASGGDLNQPQHF; v_call: TRBV12-5; clone_size: .; d_call: .; j_call: TRBJ1-5
cdr3_nt: TGTGCCAGCAGCACGAGTACTCCCGGAGAGACCCAGTACTTC; cdr3_aa: CASSTSTPGETQYF; v_call: TRBV7-9; clone_size: .; d_call: .; j_call: TRBJ2-5
cdr3_nt: TGTGCCAGCAGCTTCCGGGACACACTAGATTCACCCCTCCACTTT; cdr3_aa: CASSFRDTLDSPLHF; v_call: TRBV14; clone_size: .; d_call: .; j_call: TRBJ1-6
cdr3_nt: TGTGCCAGCAGACCCCAGGACTACACTGAAGCTTTCTTT; cdr3_aa: CASRPQDYTEAFF; v_call: TRBV12-3/TRBV12-4; clone_size: .; d_call: .; j_call: TRBJ1-1
cdr3_nt: TGTGCCAGCAGTTACTCGAGTAGCACAGATACGCAGTATTTT; cdr3_aa: CASSYSSSTDTQYF; v_call: TRBV6-6; clone_size: .; d_call: .; j_call: TRBJ2-3
cdr3_nt: TGTGCCAGCAGCTTTGGAAATAGCGGGGGCTGGGGCACAGATACGCAGTATTTT; cdr3_aa: CASSFGNSGGWGTDTQYF; v_call: TRBV11-2; clone_size: few; d_call: TRBD2; j_call: TRBJ2-3